Listed below are T cell receptor beta chains from one sample, sequenced in a study of cytomegalovirus exposure and HLA in healthy donors. Some clones are missing from TCRdb's copy, which holds only in-frame ones; the method was immunoSEQ multiplex PCR. The sample lists approximately 220,000 clones, over 80% occurring once. The sample consisted of PBMCs. The receptor set was obtained from a man aged 35-49 years in good health and CMV-seropositive. CDR3s include the opening cysteine and the closing phenylalanine or tryptophan. Fields, in order: D gene, clone size, V gene, J gene, CDR3 protein, CDR3 DNA. The D gene is left open where the match is weak. Not every row has a clone size; where given, it reads once, few, many or a size class.

TRBD2	-	TRBV7-3	TRBJ2-2	CASSPRLAGGLTGELFF	TGTGCCAGCAGCCCCCGACTAGCGGGAGGGCTCACCGGGGAGCTGTTTTTT
-	-	TRBV11-3	TRBJ1-4	CASSSGLVVGEKLFF	TGTGCCAGCAGCTCAGGTCTCGTAGTGGGCGAAAAACTGTTTTTT
TRBD2	-	TRBV6-5	TRBJ2-1	CASGGSGRSGEQFF	TGTGCCAGCGGGGGAAGCGGGAGGTCAGGTGAGCAGTTCTTC
-	-	TRBV6-1	TRBJ1-2	CASSGVGTTDGYTF	TGTGCCAGCAGTGGAGTGGGGACTACGGACGGCTACACCTTC
TRBD1	-	TRBV25-1	TRBJ1-6	CASSETGGRSPLHF	TGTGCCAGCAGTGAAACAGGGGGAAGATCACCCCTCCACTTT
TRBD2	-	TRBV6-5	TRBJ2-2	CASSAPGTSSGELFF	TGTGCCAGCAGTGCGCCCGGGACTAGCTCCGGGGAGCTGTTTTTT
TRBD1	-	TRBV7-8	TRBJ2-4	CASSLTGQGIAKNIQYF	TGTGCCAGCAGCTTAACGGGACAGGGCATAGCCAAAAACATTCAGTACTTC
-	few	TRBV6-1	TRBJ2-1	CASSTRRSSYNEQFF	TGTGCCAGCAGTACTAGGAGAAGCTCCTACAATGAGCAGTTCTTC
-	-	TRBV10-1	TRBJ1-1	CASSAGGTEAFF	TGCGCCAGCAGTGCGGGGGGCACTGAAGCTTTCTTT
TRBD1	few	TRBV18	TRBJ2-7	CASSRTGEAYEQYF	TGTGCCAGCTCACGGACAGGGGAGGCCTACGAGCAGTACTTC
TRBD1	-	TRBV4-1	TRBJ1-1	CASSPGQGALEEVSRFF	TGCGCCAGCAGCCCCGGCCAGGGGGCGCTGGAAGAAGTTTCTCGCTTCTTT
-	-	TRBV19	TRBJ1-2	CASSIAGTGRVDGYTF	TGTGCCAGTAGTATAGCTGGGACGGGGAGGGTAGATGGCTACACCTTC
TRBD2	few	TRBV19	TRBJ2-3	CASSIWAGEIPDTQYF	TGTGCCAGTAGTATTTGGGCGGGAGAAATTCCAGATACGCAGTATTTT
TRBD1	-	TRBV19	TRBJ1-2	CASSTEQGSVAGYTF	TGTGCCAGTAGTACCGAACAGGGGTCAGTTGCTGGCTACACCTTC
-	-	TRBV29-1	TRBJ2-3	CSVEAGTDTQYF	TGCAGCGTTGAAGCAGGGACAGATACGCAGTATTTT
-	-	TRBV2	TRBJ1-5	CASSAGGREPQHF	TGTGCCAGCAGCGCCGGGGGTCGGGAGCCCCAGCATTTT
-	-	TRBV29-1	TRBJ1-1	CSVEPGQSEAFF	TGCAGCGTTGAACCCGGACAGAGTGAAGCTTTCTTT
TRBD2	-	TRBV9	TRBJ2-1	CASSTPSGTRFLEQFF	TGTGCCAGCAGCACACCCTCCGGGACTAGGTTTCTTGAGCAGTTCTTC
-	once	TRBV13	TRBJ2-1	CASSPTMSPPSSYNEQFF	TGTGCCAGCAGTCCTACTATGAGCCCCCCTTCCAGCTACAATGAGCAGTTCTTC
TRBD1	few	TRBV12-5	TRBJ1-2	CASGSPTGDSNYGYTF	TGTGCTAGTGGTTCCCCCACAGGGGATAGTAACTATGGCTACACCTTC
TRBD2	-	TRBV10-1	TRBJ2-3	CASSEGGRAPDTQYF	TGCGCCAGCAGTGAAGGCGGGAGAGCTCCAGATACGCAGTATTTT
-	-	TRBV6-1	TRBJ2-5	CASSLAAQETQYF	TGTGCCAGCAGTTTAGCGGCCCAAGAGACCCAGTACTTC
-	-	TRBV7-9	TRBJ2-1	CASSFGSPWQFF	TGTGCCAGCAGCTTCGGTTCTCCTTGGCAGTTCTTC
TRBD2	-	TRBV9	TRBJ2-7	CASSVGVAGTYEQYF	TGTGCCAGCAGCGTAGGGGTAGCGGGAACCTACGAGCAGTACTTC
TRBD2	few	TRBV9	TRBJ2-1	CASSVAPSGYNEQFF	TGTGCCAGCAGCGTAGCTCCTAGCGGCTACAATGAGCAGTTCTTC
TRBD2	-	TRBV2	TRBJ2-5	CASSEGTSVRETQYF	TGTGCCAGCAGTGAAGGGACTAGCGTAAGGGAGACCCAGTACTTC
-	-	TRBV4-2	TRBJ2-1	CASSQVGGGSNEQFF	TGTGCCAGCAGCCAAGTAGGAGGCGGTAGTAATGAGCAGTTCTTC
TRBD1	-	TRBV19	TRBJ2-7	CASRQGALDEQYF	TGTGCCAGTAGACAGGGGGCGCTGGACGAGCAGTACTTC
-	-	TRBV12-5	TRBJ2-1	CASGFGARLRDLNEQFF	TGTGCTAGTGGTTTTGGGGCCCGGCTCCGCGACCTTAATGAGCAGTTCTTC
TRBD2	few	TRBV18	TRBJ2-5	CASSPLAGETQYF	TGTGCCAGCTCACCACTAGCGGGAGAGACCCAGTACTTC
TRBD2	-	TRBV7-8	TRBJ2-1	CASQTATSGTYNEQFF	TGTGCCAGCCAGACCGCCACTAGCGGGACCTACAATGAGCAGTTCTTC
TRBD2	few	TRBV19	TRBJ2-1	CASRTSGRSGEQFF	TGTGCCAGTAGGACTAGCGGGAGATCTGGTGAGCAGTTCTTC